The rows below give T cell receptor beta chains drawn from one sample of a study of CD8 T cells in Susac syndrome. TCRdb re-called the immunoSEQ multiplex PCR reads through MiXCR, storing one row per CDR3 protein. The top ten hold approximately 0.11% of the sample, which has around 190,000 distinct CDR3 sequences, approximately 94% seen once. Sample: CD4+ T cells from PBMCs. These receptors were obtained from a human donor with Susac syndrome. The CDR3 runs from the conserved cysteine through the conserved F or W. The D gene is left open where the match is weak. The listing skips clone size in some rows; elsewhere it reads once, few, many or a size class.

clone size	V gene	D gene	J gene	CDR3 protein	CDR3 DNA
once	TRBV19	TRBD1	TRBJ2-7	CASTFGQGTYEQYF	TGTGCCAGTACCTTCGGACAGGGGACCTACGAGCAGTACTTC
-	TRBV3-1	TRBD1	TRBJ1-2	CASSQRTGDYGYTF	TGTGCCAGCAGCCAGAGAACAGGGGACTATGGCTACACCTTC
-	TRBV3-1	-	TRBJ2-3	CASSQVDRDTQYF	TGTGCCAGCAGCCAAGTGGACCGAGATACGCAGTATTTT
-	TRBV24-1	-	TRBJ2-5	CATSRETQYF	TGTGCCACCTCCAGGGAGACCCAGTACTTC
-	TRBV21-1	-	TRBJ2-3	CASIPVGLAGGDTQYF	TGTGCCAGCATCCCCGTCGGACTAGCGGGCGGAGATACGCAGTATTTT
-	TRBV7-2	-	TRBJ2-3	CASSLNTKDTQYF	TGTGCCAGCAGCCTCAACACGAAAGATACGCAGTATTTT
-	TRBV25-1	TRBD2	TRBJ2-3	CASSDLAGGLTDTQYF	TGTGCCAGCAGTGACCTGGCGGGGGGGCTCACAGATACGCAGTATTTT
-	TRBV6-2/TRBV6-3	-	TRBJ2-2	CASARTAANTGELFF	TGTGCCAGCGCTCGGACGGCCGCGAACACCGGGGAGCTGTTTTTT
once	TRBV5-1	-	TRBJ1-1	CASSSYRDLLNTEAFF	TGCGCCAGCAGCTCGTACAGGGATCTTCTAAACACTGAAGCTTTCTTT
-	TRBV15	-	TRBJ2-5	CATSRDREETQYF	TGTGCCACCAGCAGAGATCGGGAGGAGACCCAGTACTTC
-	TRBV5-6	TRBD2	TRBJ2-5	CASSTGTSFGETQYF	TGTGCCAGCAGCACCGGGACTAGCTTCGGTGAGACCCAGTACTTC
-	TRBV20-1	-	TRBJ2-1	CSARDSLSRNEQFF	TGCAGTGCTAGAGATTCCCTTAGTCGGAATGAGCAGTTCTTC
-	TRBV15	TRBD1	TRBJ1-5	CATAYRGQPQHF	TGTGCCACCGCATACAGGGGTCAGCCCCAGCATTTT
-	TRBV9	-	TRBJ2-1	CASSVTGDSYNEQFF	TGTGCCAGCAGCGTGACAGGAGACTCCTACAATGAGCAGTTCTTC
-	TRBV7-8	-	TRBJ2-3	CASSRDGGSTDTQYF	TGTGCCAGCAGCCGTGACGGCGGAAGCACAGATACGCAGTATTTT
-	TRBV5-6	-	TRBJ2-3	CASSKGTITDTQYF	TGTGCCAGCAGCAAAGGGACCATCACAGATACGCAGTATTTT
-	TRBV19	-	TRBJ1-1	CASSMEGLGGTEAFF	TGTGCCAGTAGCATGGAGGGCTTGGGGGGGACTGAAGCTTTCTTT
-	TRBV24-1	-	TRBJ2-5	CATSDSQGTQETQYF	TGTGCCACCAGTGACTCACAGGGGACTCAAGAGACCCAGTACTTC
-	TRBV2	-	TRBJ2-7	CASSAEGRGAYEQYF	TGTGCCAGCAGCGCGGAGGGTAGGGGCGCCTACGAGCAGTACTTC
-	TRBV3-1	-	TRBJ2-3	CASSPRQLEPTDTQYF	TGTGCCAGCAGCCCTCGTCAACTAGAACCGACAGATACGCAGTATTTT
-	TRBV20-1	TRBD1	TRBJ2-7	CSAVEGGVDEQYF	TGCAGTGCTGTCGAAGGGGGCGTAGACGAGCAGTACTTC
-	TRBV27	-	TRBJ2-5	CASSGNRGTQYF	TGTGCCAGCAGTGGAAATAGGGGGACCCAGTACTTC
-	TRBV5-4	-	TRBJ2-2	CASSQMTANTGELFF	TGTGCCAGCAGCCAAATGACGGCGAACACCGGGGAGCTGTTTTTT
-	TRBV20-1	-	TRBJ2-6	CSAVDGGTGANVLTF	TGCAGTGCTGTCGATGGGGGGACTGGGGCCAACGTCCTGACTTTC
-	TRBV15	TRBD2	TRBJ2-5	CATSNQRGRLGQTQYF	TGTGCCACCAGCAACCAACGCGGGAGGTTGGGACAGACCCAGTACTTC
-	TRBV29-1	-	TRBJ2-7	CSTYSGPYEQYF	TGCAGCACCTACAGTGGCCCCTACGAGCAGTACTTC
-	TRBV29-1	-	TRBJ1-3	CSVEEQAGNTIYF	TGCAGCGTTGAAGAGCAGGCGGGAAACACCATATATTTT